This TCR beta chain originates from a study of OX40 agonist ivuxolimab in advanced cancers. Study information: Averaging roughly 60 years in age, with a range of about 23 to 80, the cohort was about 86% male. General study results and limits: Some nonresponders likewise displayed low normalized T-cell clonal expansion.

As for this clone: Its specificity is unknown.

Using immunoSEQ multiplex PCR, the repertoire was profiled, and TCRdb retains in-frame clones only, with some absent. The repertoire holds tens of thousands of clones, with roughly 90% as singletons. CDR3 length equals 15 residues. Per the germline V gene, CDR1 is MNHNS and CDR2 is SASEGT. V gave up 8 bases and J gave up 0 bases, with 14 bases separating them. V is TRBV6-1 and J is TRBJ1-5; D uncertain. This material consisted of CD4+ or CD8+ T cells sorted from blood, taken in a trial of the OX40 agonist ivuxolimab. This receptor was taken from an adult with an advanced solid tumor such as melanoma, head and neck, liver or kidney cancer. The CDR3 loop reads CASQADPTSNQPQHF. In nucleotides, the CDR3 is TGTGCCAGCCAAGCCGACCCGACTAGCAATCAGCCCCAGCATTTT.